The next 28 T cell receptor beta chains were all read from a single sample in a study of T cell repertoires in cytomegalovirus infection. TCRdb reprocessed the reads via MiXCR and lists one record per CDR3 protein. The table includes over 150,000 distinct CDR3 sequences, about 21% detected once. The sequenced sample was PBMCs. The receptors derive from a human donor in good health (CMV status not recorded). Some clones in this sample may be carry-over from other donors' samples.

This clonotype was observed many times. DNA of the CDR3: TGTGCCAGCAGCTTAGTGTTGTTAGGACAGGGGGCCTGGGAGCTGTTTTTT. As protein: CASSLVLLGQGAWELFF. This chain connects TRBV7-8 to TRBJ2-2, with 11 bases fitting TRBD1. CDR1 and CDR2 (germline): SGHVS, FQNEAQ. The CDR3 has 17 amino acids. J lost 9 bases, V lost 1 base, and 10 bases had no gene match.

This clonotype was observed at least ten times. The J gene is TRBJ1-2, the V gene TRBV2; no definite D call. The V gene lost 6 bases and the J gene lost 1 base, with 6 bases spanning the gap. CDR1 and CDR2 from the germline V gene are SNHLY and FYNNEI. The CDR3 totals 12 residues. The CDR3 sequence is CASSTNNYGYTF. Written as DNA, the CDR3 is TGTGCCAGCAGCACCAATAACTATGGCTACACCTTC. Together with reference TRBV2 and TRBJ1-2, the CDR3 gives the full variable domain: EPEVTQTPSHQVTQMGQEVILRCVPISNHLYFYWYRQILGQKVEFLVSFYNNEISEKSEIFDDQFSVERPDGSNFTLKIRSTKLEDSAMYFCASSTNNYGYTFGSGTRLTVV.

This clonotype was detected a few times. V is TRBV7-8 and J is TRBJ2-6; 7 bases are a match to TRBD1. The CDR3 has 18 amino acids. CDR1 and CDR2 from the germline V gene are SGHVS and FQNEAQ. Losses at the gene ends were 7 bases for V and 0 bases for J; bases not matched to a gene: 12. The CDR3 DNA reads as TGTGCCAGCAAGTCCCCGACAGGGATCCACTCTGGGGCCAACGTCCTGACTTTC. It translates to CASKSPTGIHSGANVLTF.

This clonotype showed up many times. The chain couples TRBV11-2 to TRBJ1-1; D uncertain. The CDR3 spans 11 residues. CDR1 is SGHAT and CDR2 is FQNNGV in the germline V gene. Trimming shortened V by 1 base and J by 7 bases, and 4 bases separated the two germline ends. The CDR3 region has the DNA TGTGCCAGCAGCTTAGCAAATGAAGCTTTCTTT. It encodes CASSLANEAFF.

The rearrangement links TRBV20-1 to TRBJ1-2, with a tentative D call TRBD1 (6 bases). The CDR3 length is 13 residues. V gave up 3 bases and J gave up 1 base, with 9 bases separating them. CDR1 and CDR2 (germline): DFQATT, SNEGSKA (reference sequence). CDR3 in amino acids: CSASLQGNYGYTF. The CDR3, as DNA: TGCAGTGCTAGTCTACAGGGTAACTATGGCTACACCTTC.

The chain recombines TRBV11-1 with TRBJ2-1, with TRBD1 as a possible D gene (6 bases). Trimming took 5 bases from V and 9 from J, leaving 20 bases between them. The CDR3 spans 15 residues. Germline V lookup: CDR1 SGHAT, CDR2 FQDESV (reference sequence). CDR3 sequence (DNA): TGTGCCAGCAGCCCACTTACTGGGGGCCAGGTTGAGCAGTTCTTC. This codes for CASSPLTGGQVEQFF.

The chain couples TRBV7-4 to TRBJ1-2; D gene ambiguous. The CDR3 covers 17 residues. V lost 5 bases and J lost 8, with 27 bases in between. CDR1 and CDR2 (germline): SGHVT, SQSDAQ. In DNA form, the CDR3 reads TGTGCCAGCAGCCCCGAGTGGGCAGAATCAGTCTGGCCCGGCTACACCTTC. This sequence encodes CASSPEWAESVWPGYTF.

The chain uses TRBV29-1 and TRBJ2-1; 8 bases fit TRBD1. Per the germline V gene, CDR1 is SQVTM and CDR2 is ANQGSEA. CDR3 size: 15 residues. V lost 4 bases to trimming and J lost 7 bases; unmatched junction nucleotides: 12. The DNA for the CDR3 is TGCAGCGTTGTATTGGGACAGGCCCTTGTGAATGAGCAGTTCTTC. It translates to CSVVLGQALVNEQFF.

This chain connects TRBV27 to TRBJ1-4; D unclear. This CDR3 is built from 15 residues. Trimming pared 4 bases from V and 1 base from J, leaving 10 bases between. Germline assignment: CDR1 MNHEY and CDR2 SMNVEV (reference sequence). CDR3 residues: CASSSGFLTNEKLFF. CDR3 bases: TGTGCCAGCAGTTCAGGCTTCTTAACTAATGAAAAACTGTTTTTT. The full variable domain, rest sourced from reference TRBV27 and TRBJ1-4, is EAQVTQNPRYLITVTGKKLTVTCSQNMNHEYMSWYRQDPGLGLRQIYYSMNVEVTDKGDVPEGYKVSRKEKRNFPLILESPSPNQTSLYFCASSSGFLTNEKLFFGSGTQLSVL.

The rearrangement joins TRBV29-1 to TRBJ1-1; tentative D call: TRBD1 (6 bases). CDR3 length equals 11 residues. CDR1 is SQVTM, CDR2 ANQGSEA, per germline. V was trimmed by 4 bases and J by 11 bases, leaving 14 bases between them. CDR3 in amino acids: CSVAGGGRAFF. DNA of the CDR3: TGCAGCGTTGCTGGAGGGGGTAGGGCTTTCTTT. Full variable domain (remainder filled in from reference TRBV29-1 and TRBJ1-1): SAVISQKPSRDICQRGTSLTIQCQVDSQVTMMFWYRQQPGQSLTLIATANQGSEATYESGFVIDKFPISRPNLTFSTLTVSNMSPEDSSIYLCSVAGGGRAFFGQGTRLTVV.

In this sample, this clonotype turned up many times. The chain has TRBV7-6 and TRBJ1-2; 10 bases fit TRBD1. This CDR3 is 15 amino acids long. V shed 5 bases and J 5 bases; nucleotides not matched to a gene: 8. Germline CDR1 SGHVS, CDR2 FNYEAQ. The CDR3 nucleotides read TGTGCCAGCAGCCCCGGGGACAGGGGTGGATATGGCTACACCTTC. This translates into CASSPGDRGGYGYTF. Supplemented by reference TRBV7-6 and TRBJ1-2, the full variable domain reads GAGVSQSPRYKVTKRGQDVALRCDPISGHVSLYWYRQALGQGPEFLTYFNYEAQQDKSGLPNDRFSAERPEGSISTLTIQRTEQRDSAMYRCASSPGDRGGYGYTFGSGTRLTVV.

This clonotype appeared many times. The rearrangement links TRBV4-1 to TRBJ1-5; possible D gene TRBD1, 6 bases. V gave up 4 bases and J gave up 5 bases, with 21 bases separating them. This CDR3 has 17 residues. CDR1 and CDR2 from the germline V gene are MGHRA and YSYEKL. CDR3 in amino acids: CASSRLPPDSGYQPQHF. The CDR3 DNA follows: TGCGCCAGCAGCCGCCTTCCGCCGGACAGTGGTTATCAGCCCCAGCATTTT.

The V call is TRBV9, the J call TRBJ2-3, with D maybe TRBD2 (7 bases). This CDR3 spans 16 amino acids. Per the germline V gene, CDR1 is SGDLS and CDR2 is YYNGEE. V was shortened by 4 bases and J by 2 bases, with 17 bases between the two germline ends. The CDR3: CASSPGGSSNTDTQYF. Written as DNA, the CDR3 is TGTGCCAGCAGCCCGGGGGGCAGCAGCAACACAGATACGCAGTATTTT.

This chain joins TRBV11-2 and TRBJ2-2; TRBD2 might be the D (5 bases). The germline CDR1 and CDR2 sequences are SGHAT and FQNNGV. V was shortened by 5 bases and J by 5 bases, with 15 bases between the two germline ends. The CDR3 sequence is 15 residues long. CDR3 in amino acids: CASSRHLAGTGELFF. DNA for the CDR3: TGTGCCAGCAGCCGCCATCTAGCTGGAACCGGGGAGCTGTTTTTT.

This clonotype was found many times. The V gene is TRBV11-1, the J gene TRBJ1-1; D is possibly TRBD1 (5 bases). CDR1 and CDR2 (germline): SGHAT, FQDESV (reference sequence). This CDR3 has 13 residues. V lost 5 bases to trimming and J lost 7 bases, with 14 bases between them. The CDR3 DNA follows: TGTGCCAGCAGCCGTCAGGGCGGCATTGAAGCTTTCTTT. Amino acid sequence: CASSRQGGIEAFF.

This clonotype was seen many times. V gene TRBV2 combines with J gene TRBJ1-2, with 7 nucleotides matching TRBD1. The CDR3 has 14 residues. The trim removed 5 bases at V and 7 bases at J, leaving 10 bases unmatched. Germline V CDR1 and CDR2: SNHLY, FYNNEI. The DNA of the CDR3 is TGTGCCAGCAGTCGGGACAGTCGGGCAAGTGGCTACACCTTC. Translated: CASSRDSRASGYTF.

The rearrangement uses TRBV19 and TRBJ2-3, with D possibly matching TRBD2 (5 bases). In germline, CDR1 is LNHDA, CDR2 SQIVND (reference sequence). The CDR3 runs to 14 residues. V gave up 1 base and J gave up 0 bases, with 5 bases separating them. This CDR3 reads CASSIGGSTDTQYF. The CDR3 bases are TGTGCCAGTAGTATAGGAGGGAGCACAGATACGCAGTATTTT.

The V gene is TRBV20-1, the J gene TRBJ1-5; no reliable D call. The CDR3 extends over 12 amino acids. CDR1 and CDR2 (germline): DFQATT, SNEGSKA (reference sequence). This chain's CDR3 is CSTGRSNQPQHF. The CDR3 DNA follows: TGCAGCACTGGGCGAAGCAATCAGCCCCAGCATTTT.

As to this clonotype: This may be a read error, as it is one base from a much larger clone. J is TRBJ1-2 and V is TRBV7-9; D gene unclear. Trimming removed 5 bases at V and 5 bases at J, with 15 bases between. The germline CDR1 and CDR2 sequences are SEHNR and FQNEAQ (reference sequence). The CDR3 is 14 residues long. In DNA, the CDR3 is TGTGCCAGCAGCAGAGGGTGGACGGATTATGGCTACACCTTC. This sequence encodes CASSRGWTDYGYTF. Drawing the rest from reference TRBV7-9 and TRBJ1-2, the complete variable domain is DTGVSQNPRHKITKRGQNVTFRCDPISEHNRLYWYRQTLGQGPEFLTYFQNEAQLEKSRLLSDRFSAERPKGSFSTLEIQRTEQGDSAMYLCASSRGWTDYGYTFGSGTRLTVV.

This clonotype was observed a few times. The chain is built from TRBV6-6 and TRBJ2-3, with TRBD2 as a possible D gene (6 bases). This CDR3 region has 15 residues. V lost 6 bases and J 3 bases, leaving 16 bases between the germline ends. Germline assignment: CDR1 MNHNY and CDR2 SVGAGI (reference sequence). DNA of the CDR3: TGTGCCAGCAGCGACTCTCTGGGGAGGACAGATACGCAGTATTTT. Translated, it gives CASSDSLGRTDTQYF.

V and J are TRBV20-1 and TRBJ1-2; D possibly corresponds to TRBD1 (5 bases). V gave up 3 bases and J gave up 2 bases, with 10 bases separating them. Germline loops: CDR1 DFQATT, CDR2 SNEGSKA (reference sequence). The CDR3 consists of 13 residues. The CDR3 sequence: CSASPGRNYGYTF. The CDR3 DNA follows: TGCAGTGCTAGCCCAGGGCGCAACTATGGCTACACCTTC.

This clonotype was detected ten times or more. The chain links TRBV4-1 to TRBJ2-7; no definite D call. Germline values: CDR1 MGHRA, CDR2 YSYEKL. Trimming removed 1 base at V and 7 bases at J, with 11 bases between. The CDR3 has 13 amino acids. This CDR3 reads CASSQVLGMEQYF. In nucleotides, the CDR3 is TGCGCCAGCAGCCAAGTTCTGGGGATGGAGCAGTACTTC.

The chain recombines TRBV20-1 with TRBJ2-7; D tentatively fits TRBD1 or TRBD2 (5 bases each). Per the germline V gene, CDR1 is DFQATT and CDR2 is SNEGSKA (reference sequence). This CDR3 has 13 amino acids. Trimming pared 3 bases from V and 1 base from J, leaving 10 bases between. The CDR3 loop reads CSARGRESYEQYF. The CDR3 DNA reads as TGCAGTGCTAGGGGCAGGGAGTCCTACGAGCAGTACTTC.

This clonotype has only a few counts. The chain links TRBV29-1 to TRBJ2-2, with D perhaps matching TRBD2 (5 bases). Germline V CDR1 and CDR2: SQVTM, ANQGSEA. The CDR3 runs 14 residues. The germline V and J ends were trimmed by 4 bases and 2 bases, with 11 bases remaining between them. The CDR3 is CSVVSGINTGELFF. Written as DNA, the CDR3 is TGCAGCGTTGTTTCGGGGATCAACACCGGGGAGCTGTTTTTT.

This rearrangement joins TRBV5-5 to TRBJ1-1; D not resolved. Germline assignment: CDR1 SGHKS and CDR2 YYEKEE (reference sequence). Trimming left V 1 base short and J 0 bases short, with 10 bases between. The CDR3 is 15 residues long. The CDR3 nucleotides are TGTGCCAGCAGCTTGCGGGCCGTGTTGAACACTGAAGCTTTCTTT. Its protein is CASSLRAVLNTEAFF.

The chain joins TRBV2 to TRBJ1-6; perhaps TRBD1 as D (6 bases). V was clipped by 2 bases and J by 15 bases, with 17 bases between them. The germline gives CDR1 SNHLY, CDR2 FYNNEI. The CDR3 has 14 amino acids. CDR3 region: CASSENRDSFHLHF. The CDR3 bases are TGTGCCAGCAGTGAAAACAGGGACTCTTTTCACCTCCACTTT.

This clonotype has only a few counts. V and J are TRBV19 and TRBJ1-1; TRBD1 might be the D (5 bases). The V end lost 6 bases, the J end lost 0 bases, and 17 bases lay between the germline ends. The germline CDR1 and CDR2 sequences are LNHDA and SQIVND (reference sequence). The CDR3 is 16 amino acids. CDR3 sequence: CASRNPGRFVNTEAFF. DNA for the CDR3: TGTGCCAGTAGAAACCCAGGGAGGTTTGTGAACACTGAAGCTTTCTTT.

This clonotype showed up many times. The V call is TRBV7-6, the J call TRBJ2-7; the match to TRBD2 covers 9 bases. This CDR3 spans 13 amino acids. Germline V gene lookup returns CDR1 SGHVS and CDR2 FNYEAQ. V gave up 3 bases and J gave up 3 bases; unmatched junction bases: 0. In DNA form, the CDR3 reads TGTGCCAGCAGCTTTAGCGGGGGCTACGAGCAGTACTTC. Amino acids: CASSFSGGYEQYF.